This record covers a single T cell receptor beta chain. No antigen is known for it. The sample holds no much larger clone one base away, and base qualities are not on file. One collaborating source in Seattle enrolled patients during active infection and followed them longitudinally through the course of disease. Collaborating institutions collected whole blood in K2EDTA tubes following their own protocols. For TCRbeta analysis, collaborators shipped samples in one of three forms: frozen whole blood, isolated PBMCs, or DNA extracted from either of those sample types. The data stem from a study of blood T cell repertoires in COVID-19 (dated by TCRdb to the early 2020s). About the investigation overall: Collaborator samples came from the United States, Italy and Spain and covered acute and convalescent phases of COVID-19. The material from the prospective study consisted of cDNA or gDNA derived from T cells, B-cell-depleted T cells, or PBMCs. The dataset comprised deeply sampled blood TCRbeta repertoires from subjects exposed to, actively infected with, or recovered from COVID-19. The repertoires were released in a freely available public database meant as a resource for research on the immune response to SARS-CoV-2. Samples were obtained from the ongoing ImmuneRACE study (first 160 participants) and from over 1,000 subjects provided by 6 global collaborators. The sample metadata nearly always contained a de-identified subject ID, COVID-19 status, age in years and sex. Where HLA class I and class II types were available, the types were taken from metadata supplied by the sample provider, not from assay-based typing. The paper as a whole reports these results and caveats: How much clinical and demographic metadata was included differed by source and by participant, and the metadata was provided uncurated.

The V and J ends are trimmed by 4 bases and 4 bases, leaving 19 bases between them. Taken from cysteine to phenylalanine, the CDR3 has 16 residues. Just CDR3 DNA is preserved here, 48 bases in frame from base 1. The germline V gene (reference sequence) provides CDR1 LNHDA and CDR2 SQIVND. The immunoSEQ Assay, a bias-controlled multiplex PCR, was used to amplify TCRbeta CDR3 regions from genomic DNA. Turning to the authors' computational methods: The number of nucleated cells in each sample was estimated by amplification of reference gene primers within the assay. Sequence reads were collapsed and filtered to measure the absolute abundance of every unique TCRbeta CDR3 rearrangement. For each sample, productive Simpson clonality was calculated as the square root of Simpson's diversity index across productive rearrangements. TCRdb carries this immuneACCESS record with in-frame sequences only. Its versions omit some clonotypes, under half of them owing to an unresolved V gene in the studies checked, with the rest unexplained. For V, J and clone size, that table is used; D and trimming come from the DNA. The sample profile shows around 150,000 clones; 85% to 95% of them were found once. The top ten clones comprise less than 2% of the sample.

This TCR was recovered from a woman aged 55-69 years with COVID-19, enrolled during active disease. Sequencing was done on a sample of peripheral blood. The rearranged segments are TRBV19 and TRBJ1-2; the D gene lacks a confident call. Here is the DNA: TGTGCCAGTAGTAGGGAGTCGCGGGGTATGAGCTATGGCTACACCTTC. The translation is CASSRESRGMSYGYTF.